Presented here are 25 T cell receptor beta chains from one specimen sequenced in a study of shared clonotypes between healthy human individuals. Assay: immunoSEQ multiplex PCR; the TCRdb copy retains only in-frame clones and omits some. The table has more than 150,000 clones, just under 95% seen once; the top ten hold about 0.07%. Sequenced material: naive CD4+ T cells sorted from blood. Subset noted: CD45RA+ positively selected. Every receptor here comes from a woman aged 30 to 39 in good health.

This clone was detected only a few times. This chain connects TRBV19 to TRBJ1-5, with D unclear. The V gene lost 2 bases and the J gene lost 6 bases, with 5 bases spanning the gap. The germline V gene encodes CDR1 LNHDA and CDR2 SQIVND (reference sequence). The length of the CDR3 is 12 residues. CDR3 protein: CASSILSQPQHF. The CDR3 DNA is TGTGCCAGTAGTATACTGAGTCAGCCCCAGCATTTT. The variable domain in full, completed from reference TRBV19 and TRBJ1-5, reads DGGITQSPKYLFRKEGQNVTLSCEQNLNHDAMYWYRQDPGQGLRLIYYSQIVNDFQKGDIAEGYSVSREKKESFPLTVTSAQKNPTAFYLCASSILSQPQHFGDGTRLSIL.

V and J are TRBV7-9 and TRBJ2-5; the D gene is possibly TRBD1 (6 bases). V was trimmed by 11 bases and J by 2 bases, leaving 15 bases between them. CDR1 is SEHNR and CDR2 is FQNEAQ in the germline V gene (reference sequence). There are 13 residues in the CDR3. CDR3: CAGALGQQETQYF. The CDR3 DNA reads TGTGCCGGGGCATTAGGACAGCAAGAGACCCAGTACTTC. Using reference TRBV7-9 and TRBJ2-5 for the parts outside the CDR3, the full variable domain is DTGVSQNPRHKITKRGQNVTFRCDPISEHNRLYWYRQTLGQGPEFLTYFQNEAQLEKSRLLSDRFSAERPKGSFSTLEIQRTEQGDSAMYLCAGALGQQETQYFGPGTRLLVL.

CDR3 DNA sequence: TGTGCCAGCAGCTTAGATACGATTGGGGCCGAGGGTGAACGCGACGAGCAGTACTTC. Translated: CASSLDTIGAEGERDEQYF. The chain uses TRBV11-3 and TRBJ2-7, with D perhaps matching TRBD1 or TRBD2 (5 bases each). This CDR3 region has 19 residues. Germline V CDR1 and CDR2: SGHNT, YENEEA. V shed 0 bases and J shed 5 bases, with 26 bases lying between them.

The V gene is TRBV19, the J gene TRBJ2-7, with D perhaps matching TRBD2 (5 bases). Germline-derived CDR1 and CDR2 are LNHDA and SQIVND (reference sequence). Deletions cut 6 bases from V and 1 base from J, with 16 bases between. CDR3 length: 15 amino acids. The CDR3 DNA is TGTGCCAGTAGCCCGAGACGGACTGCATCCTACGAGCAGTACTTC. Encoded protein: CASSPRRTASYEQYF. The full variable domain, its missing parts supplied by reference TRBV19 and TRBJ2-7, is DGGITQSPKYLFRKEGQNVTLSCEQNLNHDAMYWYRQDPGQGLRLIYYSQIVNDFQKGDIAEGYSVSREKKESFPLTVTSAQKNPTAFYLCASSPRRTASYEQYFGPGTRLTVT.

The gene calls are TRBV27 and TRBJ2-7; 14 bases match TRBD2. This CDR3 spans 17 amino acids. Losses at the gene ends were 6 bases for V and 5 bases for J; bases not matched to a gene: 12. Germline assignment: CDR1 MNHEY and CDR2 SMNVEV (reference sequence). The CDR3 DNA follows: TGTGCCAGCAGCCGAGAGTTCCCGGGACTAGCGGGAGACGAGCAGTACTTC. Translated: CASSREFPGLAGDEQYF.

Only one count was recorded for this clone. J is TRBJ1-2 and V is TRBV5-8; D is ambiguous. The CDR3 loop spans 12 amino acids. Germline V CDR1 and CDR2: SGHTS, YDEGEE. V shed 4 bases and J shed 5 bases, with 9 bases lying between them. The CDR3 DNA reads as TGTGCCAGCAGCCTAGGAAGATATGGCTACACCTTC. Its protein is CASSLGRYGYTF. Using reference TRBV5-8 and TRBJ1-2 for the parts outside the CDR3, the full variable domain is EAGVTQSPTHLIKTRGQQATLRCSPISGHTSVYWYQQALGLGLQFLLWYDEGEERNRGNFPPRFSGRQFPNYSSELNVNALELEDSALYLCASSLGRYGYTFGSGTRLTVV.

In this sample, this clone turned up a few times. V and J are TRBV7-9 and TRBJ2-7; D might be TRBD2 (5 bases). Per germline, CDR1 SEHNR and CDR2 FQNEAQ (reference sequence). V lost 5 bases, J lost 0 bases, and 8 bases lay in between. The CDR3 has 13 amino acids. CDR3 DNA: TGTGCCAGCAGCGCGACTACCTCCTACGAGCAGTACTTC. Translating it yields CASSATTSYEQYF.

This rearrangement joins TRBV7-9 to TRBJ2-7, with a weak D call TRBD2 (6 bases). The germline V and J ends were trimmed by 1 base and 3 bases, with 22 bases remaining between them. Germline V gives CDR1 SEHNR, CDR2 FQNEAQ (reference sequence). CDR3 length equals 18 residues. CDR3 bases: TGTGCCAGCAGCTTAGGAGACCGGGGGAGACTAGGAAACTACGAGCAGTACTTC. Translated, it gives CASSLGDRGRLGNYEQYF.

V usage is TRBV10-3 and J usage is TRBJ2-7, with TRBD2 identical over 14 bases. The germline gives CDR1 ENHRY, CDR2 SYGVKD. After removal of 4 bases from V and 3 bases from J, the junction contained 2 bases not matched to a gene. This CDR3 contains 15 residues. The CDR3 DNA is TGTGCCATCAGTGGCGGGACTAGCGGGAGCTACGAGCAGTACTTC. Translated: CAISGGTSGSYEQYF.

This clone was recorded once. This sequence joins TRBV18 and TRBJ1-2, with unresolved D. The CDR3 has 15 amino acids. The V gene lost 0 bases and the J gene lost 4 bases, with 12 bases spanning the gap. CDR1 and CDR2 from the germline V gene are KGHSH and LQKENI. The chain's CDR3 is CASSPPGPTFYGYTF. As DNA, the CDR3 is TGTGCCAGCTCACCACCTGGGCCAACGTTCTATGGCTACACCTTC.

The chain links TRBV29-1 to TRBJ2-7; 9 nucleotides align to TRBD1. Germline V gene lookup returns CDR1 SQVTM and CDR2 ANQGSEA. J was trimmed by 6 bases and V by 6 bases; bases with no gene match: 9. This CDR3 contains 13 residues. The CDR3 DNA is TGCAGCGTGACCCGGGACAGGGTCAGCGAGCAGTACTTC. Residues: CSVTRDRVSEQYF.

The chain links TRBV5-1 to TRBJ2-5; D not certain. Germline V gene sequence: CDR1 SGHRS, CDR2 YFSETQ. The CDR3 spans 13 residues. Trimming removed 6 bases from V and 5 bases from J, with 14 bases in between. CDR3 nucleotide sequence: TGCGCCAGCACCGCAACATCCGAGGAGACCCAGTACTTC. It encodes CASTATSEETQYF.

The CDR3 is CASSFGKNYGYTF. DNA of the CDR3: TGTGCCAGCAGTTTCGGCAAGAACTATGGCTACACCTTC. The gene calls are TRBV6-5 and TRBJ1-2, with D unclear. Germline V CDR1 and CDR2: MNHEY, SVGAGI. The V end lost 4 bases, the J end lost 2 bases, and 8 bases lay between the germline ends. The CDR3 consists of 13 residues.

The chain is built from TRBV27 and TRBJ1-2; 8 bases fit TRBD1. The CDR3 has 13 amino acids. Germline V gene lookup returns CDR1 MNHEY and CDR2 SMNVEV (reference sequence). V lost 4 bases, J lost 8 bases, and 6 bases stayed unmatched. The DNA for the CDR3 is TGTGCCAGCAGTTCCCAGGGGGCGGGGGGCTACACCTTC. The encoded protein is CASSSQGAGGYTF.

This chain connects TRBV6-6 to TRBJ1-5, with D possibly being TRBD1 (6 bases). CDR1 and CDR2 (germline): MNHNY, SVGAGI (reference sequence). This CDR3 has 16 amino acids. Trimming shortened V by 8 bases and J by 4 bases, and 21 bases separated the two germline ends. DNA of the CDR3: TGTGCCAGCCACCCTGCGGACAGCGTTTTAAATCAGCCCCAGCATTTT. Protein: CASHPADSVLNQPQHF.

This chain joins TRBV4-1 and TRBJ1-1; tentatively, D is TRBD1 (5 bases). CDR3 length: 14 amino acids. The ends were cut back, 7 bases at V and 1 base at J, with 13 bases in the middle. CDR1 and CDR2 (germline): MGHRA, YSYEKL. In nucleotides, the CDR3 is TGCGCCAGCACCCCCCCTGGGGGGAACACTGAAGCTTTCTTT. This translates into CASTPPGGNTEAFF.

The chain is built from TRBV5-1 and TRBJ2-1, with 11 bases fitting TRBD2. This CDR3 has 17 residues. V was clipped by 1 base and J by 10 bases; unmatched bases: 13. From germline, CDR1 is SGHRS and CDR2 YFSETQ. The CDR3 DNA reads as TGCGCCAGCAGCTTGCCCGCTACTAGCGGGAGTGATGGCGAGCAGTTCTTC. It codes for CASSLPATSGSDGEQFF.

The chain uses TRBV5-4 and TRBJ1-5, with D hard to call. This CDR3 region has 15 residues. Trimming removed 4 bases at V and 0 bases at J, with 11 bases between. Germline V CDR1 and CDR2: SGHNT, YYREEE (reference sequence). CDR3 coding DNA: TGTGCCAGCAGCCAGGACGGGAATAGCAATCAGCCCCAGCATTTT. Protein product: CASSQDGNSNQPQHF.

As DNA, the CDR3 is TGTCCTGGGAGCGCACTCCCAGGGCCGAAAAGAAACACCATATATTTT. It is translated as CPGSALPGPKRNTIYF. J is TRBJ1-3 and V is TRBV22-1; the table's D call, TRBD1, was not checked against the DNA. TRBV22-1 is a pseudogene segment. The CDR3 is 16 amino acids.

The chain is built from TRBV30 and TRBJ1-1; no clear D gene. The germline V gene encodes CDR1 GTSNPN and CDR2 SVGIG (reference sequence). This CDR3 contains 11 residues. Trimming took 1 base from V and 7 from J, leaving 7 bases between them. This CDR3 reads CAWSGTVEAFF. CDR3 coding DNA: TGTGCCTGGAGTGGGACTGTTGAAGCTTTCTTT.

This rearrangement joins TRBV7-7 to TRBJ1-2; the D is unclear. The CDR3 is 16 amino acids. CDR1 is SSHAT, CDR2 FNYEAQ, per germline (reference sequence). With 4 bases removed from V and 4 bases from J, the gap between germline ends came to 19 bases. CDR3 region: CASSSSLSRKTYGYTF. The CDR3 DNA reads TGTGCCAGCAGCTCATCCCTTAGCCGAAAGACCTATGGCTACACCTTC.

The chain recombines TRBV7-9 with TRBJ1-2; D is unclear. The germline V gene encodes CDR1 SEHNR and CDR2 FQNEAQ (reference sequence). V shed 1 base and J shed 4 bases, with 13 bases lying between them. CDR3 size: 15 residues. The CDR3, as DNA: TGTGCCAGCAGCTTAGGGACGGCTGGAGGCTATGGCTACACCTTC. As protein: CASSLGTAGGYGYTF.

In DNA form, the CDR3 reads TGTGCCAGCAGTTTAGTCCGCAAACCCTCTGGGGCCAACGTCCTGACTTTC. Its protein product is CASSLVRKPSGANVLTF. The rearrangement uses TRBV27 and TRBJ2-6; the D is unclear. Trimming removed 2 bases from V and 0 bases from J, with 11 bases in between. This CDR3 is built from 17 residues. The germline gives CDR1 MNHEY, CDR2 SMNVEV (reference sequence).

This clone was recorded once. The V call is TRBV4-1, the J call TRBJ2-2, with TRBD2 matching over 9 bases. V lost 2 bases and J lost 6; bases outside the gene matches: 13. Germline V gene data show CDR1 as MGHRA and CDR2 as YSYEKL. The CDR3 runs 18 residues. The CDR3 nucleotides read TGCGCCAGCAGCCAAACCCATAGCGGGAGCATAGGCGCCGGGGAGCTGTTTTTT. Its translation is CASSQTHSGSIGAGELFF.

This chain links TRBV27 with TRBJ1-4; tentative D call: TRBD1 (5 bases). Germline CDR1 reads MNHEY; CDR2 reads SMNVEV (reference sequence). The CDR3 contains 13 residues. V gave up 3 bases and J gave up 5 bases, with 7 bases separating them. Written as DNA, the CDR3 is TGTGCCAGCAGTTTCTACAGGAATGAAAAACTGTTTTTT. Residues: CASSFYRNEKLFF.